This T cell receptor (beta chain) came from a study of early T cells in non-severe SARS-CoV-2 infection. Looking at the study overall: Chains were not paired, and sequencing was done on bulk RNA from unsorted whole blood.

The CDR3 loop spans 13 amino acids. Between the trimmed V and J ends, which lost 0 bases and 5 bases, there was a span of 7 bases. Germline V gene sequence: CDR1 MNHNS, CDR2 SASEGT. Individual cDNA molecules received unique molecular identifiers during library preparation. TCRdb called the 5' RACE reads again in MiXCR, with one record for every CDR3 protein. The sample lists some 97,000 distinct CDR3 sequences; approximately 11% were seen once. Study-level points and caveats: VDJdb matching, biased toward anti-spike CD8 responses, missed private and CD4 specificities.

The table lists this clonotype with a few counts. Its antigen is as yet unknown. The sequencing here drew on whole blood, taken at baseline. J is TRBJ1-1 and V is TRBV6-1; D remains unclear. The clonotype originates from an adult who was a healthcare worker with PCR-confirmed SARS-CoV-2 infection or an uninfected control (not recorded which). The CDR3 DNA reads TGTGCCAGCAGTGAAGCGCGGGGTACTGAAGCTTTCTTT. Amino acids: CASSEARGTEAFF.